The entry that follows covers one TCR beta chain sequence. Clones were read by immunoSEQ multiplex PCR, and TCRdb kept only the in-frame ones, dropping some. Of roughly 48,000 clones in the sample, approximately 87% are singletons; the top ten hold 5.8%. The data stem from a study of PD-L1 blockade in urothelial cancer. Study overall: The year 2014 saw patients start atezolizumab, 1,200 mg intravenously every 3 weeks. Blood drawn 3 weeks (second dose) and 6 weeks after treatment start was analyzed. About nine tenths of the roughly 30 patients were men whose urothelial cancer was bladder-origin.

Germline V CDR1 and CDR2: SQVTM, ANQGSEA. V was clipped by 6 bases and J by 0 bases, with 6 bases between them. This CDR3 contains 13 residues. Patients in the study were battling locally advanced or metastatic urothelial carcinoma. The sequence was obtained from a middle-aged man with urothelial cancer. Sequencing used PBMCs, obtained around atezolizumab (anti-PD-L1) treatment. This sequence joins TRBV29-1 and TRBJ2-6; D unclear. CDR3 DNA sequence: TGCAGCGTCGCCAGCTCTGGGGCCAACGTCCTGACTTTC. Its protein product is CSVASSGANVLTF.